This T cell receptor beta chain emerged from a study of monozygotic twins with cystic fibrosis. General study findings and limits: In 13 of 16 pairs, V gene usage was closest to the co-twin's.

Turning to this clone: Its antigen is unknown.

Per the germline V gene, CDR1 is SQVTM and CDR2 is ANQGSEA. The CDR3 runs to 13 residues. The V end lost 5 bases, the J end lost 4 bases, and 14 bases lay between the germline ends. Clones were read by immunoSEQ multiplex PCR, and TCRdb kept only the in-frame ones, dropping some. The sample records 20,000 to 25,000 clones, approximately 98% being singletons. This chain uses TRBV29-1 with TRBJ1-1, with D perhaps TRBD1 (5 bases). The receptor was derived from a girl aged 5-17 years with cystic fibrosis. The sample comprised blood. CDR3 loop: CSVNNQGGTEAFF. Here the CDR3 DNA reads TGCAGCGTTAATAACCAGGGAGGCACTGAAGCTTTCTTT.